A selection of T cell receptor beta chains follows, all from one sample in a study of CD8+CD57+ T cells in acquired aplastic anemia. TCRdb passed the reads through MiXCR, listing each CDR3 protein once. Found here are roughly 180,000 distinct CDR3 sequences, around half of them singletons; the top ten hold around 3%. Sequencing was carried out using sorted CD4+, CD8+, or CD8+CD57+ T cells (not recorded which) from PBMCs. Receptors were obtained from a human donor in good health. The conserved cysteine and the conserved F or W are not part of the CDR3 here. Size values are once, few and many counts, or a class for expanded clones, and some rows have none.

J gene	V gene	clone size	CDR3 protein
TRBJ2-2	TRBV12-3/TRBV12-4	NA	ASRKLTSAAIPGELF
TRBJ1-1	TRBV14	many	ASSQSAMNTEAF
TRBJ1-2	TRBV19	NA	ASSVAGRGYGYT
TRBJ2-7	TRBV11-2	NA	ASSRRTSGRFYEQY
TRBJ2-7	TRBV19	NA	ASRGQDTYEQY
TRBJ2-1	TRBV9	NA	ASSLRLATSYNEQF
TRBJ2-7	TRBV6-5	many	ASSYSNPEQY
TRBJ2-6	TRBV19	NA	ASTLRGGPGANVLT
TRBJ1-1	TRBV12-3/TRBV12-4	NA	ASSRGTVEAF
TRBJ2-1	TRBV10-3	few	ATGSGDSYNEQF